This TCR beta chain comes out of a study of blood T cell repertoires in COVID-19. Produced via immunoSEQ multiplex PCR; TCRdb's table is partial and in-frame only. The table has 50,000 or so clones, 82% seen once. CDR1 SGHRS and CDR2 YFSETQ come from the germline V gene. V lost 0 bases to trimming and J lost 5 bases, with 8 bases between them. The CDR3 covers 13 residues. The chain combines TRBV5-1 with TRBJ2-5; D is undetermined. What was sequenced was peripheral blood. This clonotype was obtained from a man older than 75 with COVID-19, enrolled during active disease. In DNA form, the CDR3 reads TGCGCCAGCAGCTTGGCCTTCCGGGAGACCCAGTACTTC. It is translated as CASSLAFRETQYF.